This paragraph covers one TCR beta chain sequence. This clonotype was detected only a few times. The target of this receptor is not known. Base qualities are not recorded, but no much larger clone differs from it by a single base. This specimen belongs to a study of CD8 T cells in ankylosing spondylitis (TCRdb year 2017). Notes on the research overall: The study set out to find disease-linked TCR variants by profiling T cell receptor beta repertoires in ankylosing spondylitis patients and healthy donors. The full study cohort comprised around 25 ankylosing spondylitis patients and 85 to 120 healthy donors. Peripheral blood was sampled, and synovial fluid was also collected from ankylosing spondylitis patients. The paper's findings and limits, for the study overall: Significant enrichment of the disease-linked clones was reported in matched synovial fluid samples from ankylosing spondylitis patients. The disease-linked clones had a CD8+ phenotype and were found at relatively low frequencies in peripheral blood. Some of the motif variants had been reported before in the synovial fluid and blood of reactive arthritis patients, a finding that suggests common disease-initiation mechanisms. Blood from ankylosing spondylitis patients appeared to be characterized by a TCR beta motif made up of about 8 highly homologous amino acid variants.

From the cysteine up to the phenylalanine, the CDR3 has a length of 14 residues. Just CDR3 DNA is preserved here, 42 bases in frame from base 1. The junction carries 10 bases between V and J, which are trimmed by 4 bases and 0 bases respectively. As encoded in the germline V gene, CDR1 is SGHRS while CDR2 is YFSETQ. TCRdb records Illumina MiSeq as the sequencer. TCR beta libraries were prepared by quantitative 5'-RACE with molecular barcodes. In the authors' own workflow: To identify disease-linked TCR variants, a new computational method was used, one built on a probabilistic model of VDJ rearrangement. Using fastp at Q25 and MiXCR, TCRdb reprocessed the public reads and kept productive beta chains. Under each unique CDR3 protein, matching rows form one entry showing the most common genes and DNA. These V and J calls derive from TCRdb rather than the authors' analysis. This sample is represented by about 24,000 distinct CDR3 sequences; about a sixth of them were singletons. Of the sample, 25% to 30% is held by the ten largest clones.

The rearranged segments are TRBV5-1 and TRBJ1-1, with the D gene call left open. This receptor was identified in a male donor with ankylosing spondylitis or in good health (not recorded which). Sequencing used blood. The CDR3 reads CASSLRTVNTEAFF. The nucleotides are TGCGCCAGCAGCCTACGGACCGTGAACACTGAAGCTTTCTTT.